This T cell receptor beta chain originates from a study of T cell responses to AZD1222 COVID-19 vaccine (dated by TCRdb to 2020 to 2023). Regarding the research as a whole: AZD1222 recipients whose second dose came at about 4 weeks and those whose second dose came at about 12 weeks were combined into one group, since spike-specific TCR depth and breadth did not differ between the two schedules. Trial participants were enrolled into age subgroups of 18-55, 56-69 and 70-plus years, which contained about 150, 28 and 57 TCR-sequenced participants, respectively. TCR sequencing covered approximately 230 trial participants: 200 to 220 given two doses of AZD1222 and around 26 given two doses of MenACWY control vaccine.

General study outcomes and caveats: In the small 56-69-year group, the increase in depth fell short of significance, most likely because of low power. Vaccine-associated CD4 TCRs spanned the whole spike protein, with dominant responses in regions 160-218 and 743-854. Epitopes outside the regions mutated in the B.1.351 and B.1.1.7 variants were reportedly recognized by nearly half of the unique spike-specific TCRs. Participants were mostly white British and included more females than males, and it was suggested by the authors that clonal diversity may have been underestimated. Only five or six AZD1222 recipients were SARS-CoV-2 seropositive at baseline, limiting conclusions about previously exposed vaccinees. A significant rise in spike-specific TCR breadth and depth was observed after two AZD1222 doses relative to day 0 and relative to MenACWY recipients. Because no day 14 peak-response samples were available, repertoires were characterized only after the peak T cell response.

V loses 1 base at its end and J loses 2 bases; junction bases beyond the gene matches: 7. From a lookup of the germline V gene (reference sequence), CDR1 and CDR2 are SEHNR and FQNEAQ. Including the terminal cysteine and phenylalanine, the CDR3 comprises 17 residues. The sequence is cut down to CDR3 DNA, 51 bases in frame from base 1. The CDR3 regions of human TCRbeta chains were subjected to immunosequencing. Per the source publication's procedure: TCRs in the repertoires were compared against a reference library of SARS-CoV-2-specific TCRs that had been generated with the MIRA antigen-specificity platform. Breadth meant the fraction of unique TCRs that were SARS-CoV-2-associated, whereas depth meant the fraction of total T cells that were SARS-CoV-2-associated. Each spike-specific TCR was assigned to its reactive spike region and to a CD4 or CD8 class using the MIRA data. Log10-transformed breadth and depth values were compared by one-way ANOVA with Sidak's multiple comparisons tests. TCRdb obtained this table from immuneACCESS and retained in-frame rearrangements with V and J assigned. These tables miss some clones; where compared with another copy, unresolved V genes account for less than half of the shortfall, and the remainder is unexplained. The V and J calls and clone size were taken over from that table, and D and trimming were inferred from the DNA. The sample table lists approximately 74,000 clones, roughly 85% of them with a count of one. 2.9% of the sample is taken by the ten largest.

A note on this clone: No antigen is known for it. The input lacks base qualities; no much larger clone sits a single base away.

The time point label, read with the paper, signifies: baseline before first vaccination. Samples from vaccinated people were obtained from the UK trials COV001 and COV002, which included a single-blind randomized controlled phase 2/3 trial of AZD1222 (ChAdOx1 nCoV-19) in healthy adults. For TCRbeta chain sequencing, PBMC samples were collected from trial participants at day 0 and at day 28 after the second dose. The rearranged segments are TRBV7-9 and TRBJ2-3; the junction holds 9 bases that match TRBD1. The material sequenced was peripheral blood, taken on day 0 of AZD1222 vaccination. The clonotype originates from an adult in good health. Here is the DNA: TGTGCCAGCAGCTTAGTGGGACAGGGTATACCCACAGATACGCAGTATTTT. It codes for CASSLVGQGIPTDTQYF.